This T cell receptor beta chain was captured in a study of response to subunit inactivated influenza vaccine. Findings and caveats of the study: The authors suggested that few new T cells are recruited per seasonal influenza vaccination.

Germline V gives CDR1 DFQATT, CDR2 SNEGSKA (reference sequence). This CDR3 has 14 amino acids. V was cut by 6 bases and J by 4 bases, with 16 bases left in between. TCRdb redid the calling of the RT-PCR reads with MiXCR, one entry per CDR3 protein. Of about 520,000 distinct CDR3 sequences in the sample, 6% to 9% were seen once. This clonotype occurred a few times. What it binds is unknown. The material sequenced was PBMCs from blood, taken about 23 months after vaccination. V is TRBV20-1 and J is TRBJ2-1; TRBD1 is a possible D gene (6 bases). The sequence was obtained from a man aged 50-75 years who received an inactivated influenza vaccine. In nucleotides, the CDR3 is TGCAGTGCCAGCAAGGGACAAAGATACAATGAGCAGTTCTTC. It translates to CSASKGQRYNEQFF.